The rows below give T cell receptor beta chains drawn from one sample of a study of blood T cell repertoires in COVID-19. Profiling relied on immunoSEQ multiplex PCR, and the TCRdb table lists in-frame clones only, not all of them. In the table there are about 290,000 clones, about 89% of which are singletons. Input material: PBMCs or T cells enriched from blood (not recorded which). These receptors were taken from a woman in her thirties or forties who had recovered from COVID-19. Each CDR3 is given with its conserved first and last residue. Each record gives: V gene, J gene, D gene, clone size, CDR3 DNA, CDR3 protein. A D gene is named only where the DNA matches it firmly. The size field is filled for only some rows; it gives once, few, many or a size class.

>TRBV5-1|TRBJ2-1|TRBD2|.
TGCGCCAGCAGCTCTAGCGGGGGGGCCTACAATGAGCAGTTCTTC
CASSSSGGAYNEQFF
>TRBV3-1/TRBV3-2|TRBJ2-4|.|.
TGTGCCAGCAGCCAATCATCGGGGGAACTAGCCAAAAACATTCAGTACTTC
CASSQSSGELAKNIQYF
>TRBV6-1|TRBJ2-6|.|once
TGTGCCAGCAGTGAAAAAAGGGTCCTGGGGGCCTCTGGGGCCAACGTCCTGACTTTC
CASSEKRVLGASGANVLTF
>TRBV29-1|TRBJ2-1|TRBD2|.
TGCAGCGTTGAAGAACTAGCGGGGACATATGAGCAGTTCTTC
CSVEELAGTYEQFF
>TRBV19|TRBJ1-1|.|.
TGTGCCAGTAGTATAGATCGGTCGAACACTGAAGCTTTCTTT
CASSIDRSNTEAFF
>TRBV15|TRBJ1-6|TRBD1|.
TGTGCCACCAGCAGAGTCCCCAGGGGGCAGGGAGATTATAATTCACCCCTCCACTTT
CATSRVPRGQGDYNSPLHF
>TRBV6-5|TRBJ1-2|.|.
TGTGCCAGCAGGACAGCTTTCACAGGGAACTATGGCTACACCTTC
CASRTAFTGNYGYTF
>TRBV3-1/TRBV3-2|TRBJ2-3|TRBD2|.
TGTGCCAGCAGCCGGCCTCGAGCGGGGGGCCGCACAGATACGCAGTATTTT
CASSRPRAGGRTDTQYF
>TRBV18|TRBJ2-3|TRBD1|.
TGTGCCAGCTCACCACCGGGACAACAGGGGGATACGCAGTATTTT
CASSPPGQQGDTQYF
>TRBV5-8|TRBJ1-1|.|once
TGTGCCAGCAGCTCCCCCTACAGGGCCGGGAATGAAGCTTTCTTT
CASSSPYRAGNEAFF
>TRBV5-1|TRBJ1-6|.|.
TGCGCCAGCAGCTTGAGGAGCTCCTATAATTCACCCCTCCACTTT
CASSLRSSYNSPLHF
>TRBV12-3/TRBV12-4|TRBJ2-3|.|.
TGTGCCAGCAGCTGGCGGGATACGCAGTATTTT
CASSWRDTQYF
>TRBV29-1|TRBJ1-2|TRBD1|.
TGCAGCGCAGCAACAGGGGGATCCTATGGCTACACCTTC
CSAATGGSYGYTF
>TRBV7-2|TRBJ1-4|TRBD1|.
TGTGCCAGCAGCGGACAGGGAACCATCTCTAATGAAAAACTGTTTTTT
CASSGQGTISNEKLFF
>TRBV9|TRBJ1-3|.|.
TGTGCCAGCAGCCTGGACGGACTCTCTGGAAACACCATATATTTT
CASSLDGLSGNTIYF
>TRBV7-2|TRBJ2-2|TRBD2|.
TGTGCCAGCAGCGGGGGACTACAGAACACCGGGGAGCTGTTTTTT
CASSGGLQNTGELFF
>TRBV6-6|TRBJ1-2|.|.
TGTGCCAGCAGTGACAGCGCCCTCCCTGACTATGGCTACACCTTC
CASSDSALPDYGYTF
>TRBV5-5|TRBJ1-1|.|.
TGTGCCAGCAGCTTCACAGAGAAAGCTTTCTTT
CASSFTEKAFF
>TRBV18|TRBJ2-1|TRBD2|.
TGTGCCAGCTCACCCACGGGGGGGGGCACCTACAATGAGCAGTTCTTC
CASSPTGGGTYNEQFF
>TRBV30|TRBJ1-2|TRBD1|.
TGTGCCTGGAGCACGACAGGGAACTATGGCTACACCTTC
CAWSTTGNYGYTF
>TRBV5-1|TRBJ1-1|.|.
TGCGCCAGCTCCCTTTGGGGGGGTACTGAAGCTTTCTTT
CASSLWGGTEAFF
>TRBV25-1|TRBJ2-7|.|.
TGTGCCAGCAGGCCATCCGGGAGCAGCTACGAGCAGTACTTC
CASRPSGSSYEQYF
>TRBV19|TRBJ2-6|.|.
TGTGCCAGTAGTATTCAGGGGTCTGGGGCCAACGTCCTGACTTTC
CASSIQGSGANVLTF
>TRBV18|TRBJ2-1|.|.
TGTGCCAGCTCTGGGCCAGTCGCCTACAATGAGCAGTTCTTC
CASSGPVAYNEQFF
>TRBV15|TRBJ2-5|.|.
TGTGCCACCAGCAGGGCGACACTCCGAGAGACCCAGTACTTC
CATSRATLRETQYF
>TRBV20-1|TRBJ1-1|.|.
TGCAGTGCTAGTGGGGAGCTAGAAAACACTGAAGCTTTCTTT
CSASGELENTEAFF
>TRBV14|TRBJ1-3|.|.
TGTGCCAGCAGCCAAGAGTTATTGGCCCGGGGGGACACCATATATTTT
CASSQELLARGDTIYF
>TRBV24-1|TRBJ2-1|.|.
TGTGCCACCAGTGATTTGCAGCCTAGAAGCTCCTACAATGAGCAGTTCTTC
CATSDLQPRSSYNEQFF
>TRBV2|TRBJ1-2|.|few
TGTGCCAGCAGTGAATTGCTGCGGGGGAGCTACACCTTC
CASSELLRGSYTF
>TRBV5-1|TRBJ2-1|.|.
TGCGCCAGCAGCTTACCTGGACAGGTGGGGGGAGATGAGCAGTTCTTC
CASSLPGQVGGDEQFF
>TRBV5-1|TRBJ1-2|.|.
TGCGCCAGCAGCCTGGACACCCCGGGGTATGACTACACCTTC
CASSLDTPGYDYTF
>TRBV7-9|TRBJ1-2|.|few
TGTGCCAGCAGCCGCCGGGACTCTCGAGGCTACACCTTC
CASSRRDSRGYTF
>TRBV4-2|TRBJ1-2|.|.
TGTGCCAGCAGCCAACCAGGACAGAGCTATGGCTACACCTTC
CASSQPGQSYGYTF
>TRBV3-1/TRBV3-2|TRBJ2-7|.|once
TGTGCCAGCAGCCTCCCGGGTCTGGAGCAGTACTTC
CASSLPGLEQYF
>TRBV6-5|TRBJ1-1|.|.
TGTGCCAGCAGCCCAATAGTTAGAACTGAAGCTTTCTTT
CASSPIVRTEAFF
>TRBV9|TRBJ2-5|TRBD2|.
TGTGCCAGCAGCGACGGTGGGCTAGCGGGAGGGCCGCAAGAGACCCAGTACTTC
CASSDGGLAGGPQETQYF
>TRBV10-3|TRBJ1-2|.|.
TGTGCCATCAGCGGACAGATGGTAGATGGCTACACCTTC
CAISGQMVDGYTF
>TRBV9|TRBJ1-2|TRBD1|once
TGTGCCAGCAGCGCCCGACAGGGGGTAAACTATGGCTACACCTTC
CASSARQGVNYGYTF
>TRBV2|TRBJ2-1|.|.
TGTGCCAGCAGTGAAGACAGGTTTAAGGAGCAGTTCTTC
CASSEDRFKEQFF
>TRBV5-1|TRBJ2-1|TRBD2|.
TGCGCCAGCAGCTTGCTGCGGGGGGGCCACAATGAGCAGTTCTTC
CASSLLRGGHNEQFF
>TRBV5-4|TRBJ1-2|TRBD1|.
TGTGCCAGCAGCTTGGAACGGGCAGGGGGCTCCTATGGCTACACCTTC
CASSLERAGGSYGYTF
>TRBV5-1|TRBJ2-1|.|.
TGCGCCAGCAGCCCCAGAAGGGGAGGTCAAGTGAATGAGCAGTTCTTC
CASSPRRGGQVNEQFF
>TRBV19|TRBJ1-5|.|.
TGTGCCACTAACGGGGGGGCAGGGCTAAGAGGCAATCAGCCCCAGCATTTT
CATNGGAGLRGNQPQHF
>TRBV18|TRBJ1-1|TRBD1|.
TGTGCCAGCTCAGCTCCCGGGACAGGGGACCCCACTTACCACACTGAAGCTTTCTTT
CASSAPGTGDPTYHTEAFF
>TRBV19|TRBJ2-2|TRBD2|.
TGTGCCAGTACCGGAGGGAGGGCCACCGGGGAGCTGTTTTTT
CASTGGRATGELFF
>TRBV18|TRBJ2-2|.|.
TGTGCCAGCTCACTGAAACAGGGAGCGAACACCGGGGAGCTGTTTTTT
CASSLKQGANTGELFF
>TRBV7-9|TRBJ1-1|.|once
TGTGCCAGCAGCCGATTGGGACAATTTCAGGCTGAAGCTTTCTTT
CASSRLGQFQAEAFF